The clone carrying this TCR beta chain turned up a few times. Its antigen remains unknown. The PCR made use of 60 Vbeta and 13 Jbeta primers. Using immunoSEQ multiplex PCR, the repertoire was profiled, and TCRdb retains in-frame clones only, with some absent. The repertoire consists of 150,000 or so clones, with around 70% occurring once and the leading ten covering about 4.3%. These data are taken from a study of cytomegalovirus exposure and HLA in healthy donors. Study summary: An earlier analysis identified 120 million or so unique TCR beta sequences in 150 million to 200 million T cells. Study outcomes and limitations: TCR association rates varied by HLA locus in a later analysis, with DRB1 highest and HLA-C lowest. Later analysis showed most CMV-associated TCR beta chains appearing HLA-restricted. Analyses of presence/absence relied on an assumption of roughly uniform sequencing depth across donors.

Germline lookup yields CDR1 SQVTM and CDR2 ANQGSEA. The CDR3 is 15 amino acids. The ends lost 4 bases at V and 10 bases at J; junction bases unmatched: 16. The sequence was obtained from a man aged 18 to 29 in good health and CMV-seropositive. The rearrangement links TRBV29-1 to TRBJ2-1, with 7 bases identical to TRBD2. The sequenced sample was PBMCs. CDR3 in amino acids: CSVAGQRGPRGEQFF. In DNA, the CDR3 is TGCAGCGTTGCTGGCCAGCGGGGCCCTCGGGGAGAGCAGTTCTTC.